This entry lists 5 T cell receptor beta chains sequenced from one sample in a study of T cells in Graves' hyperthyroidism and ophthalmopathy. Authors of the study amplified TCR beta CDR3 regions from RNA transcripts. First-round RT-PCR of the TCR CDR3 relied on the HTBI primer set. In TCRdb, the multiplex PCR reads were re-called with MiXCR into one record per CDR3 protein. The sample shows 550,000 to 600,000 distinct CDR3 sequences, around 15% of them seen only once. Specimen: blood. The receptors here all came from a woman between 18 and 29 years old with Graves' hyperthyroidism.

This clonotype was recorded at least ten times. The chain couples TRBV7-2 to TRBJ2-3; D possibly corresponds to TRBD2 (6 bases). CDR1 and CDR2 (germline): SGHTA, FQGNSA. V was shortened by 0 bases and J by 2 bases, with 9 bases between the two germline ends. The CDR3 runs to 15 residues. The CDR3 reads CASSLAGLPTDTQYF. CDR3 nucleotide sequence: TGTGCCAGCAGCTTAGCGGGACTGCCCACAGATACGCAGTATTTT.

The rearrangement joins TRBV19 to TRBJ2-1; TRBD2 agrees at 11 bases. This CDR3 contains 18 residues. The germline CDR1 and CDR2 sequences are LNHDA and SQIVND (reference sequence). V was clipped by 2 bases and J by 7 bases; unmatched bases: 13. The CDR3 loop is CASSILPKTSGVSNEQFF. The CDR3 DNA sequence: TGTGCCAGTAGTATATTACCCAAGACTAGCGGGGTCAGTAATGAGCAGTTCTTC.

This clonotype was seen a few times. The V gene is TRBV29-1, the J gene TRBJ2-1; D gene ambiguous. CDR1 is SQVTM, CDR2 ANQGSEA, per germline. V was cut by 3 bases and J by 13 bases, with 10 bases left in between. The length of the CDR3 is 10 residues. The CDR3 sequence: CSVDGHGQFF. CDR3 nucleotide sequence: TGCAGCGTTGATGGGCATGGCCAGTTCTTC.

This clonotype was observed many times. The CDR3 DNA reads TGTGCCAGCAGCTTATTCGCGGGAAGGGCCGTCTACAATGAGCAGTTCTTC. It yields the protein CASSLFAGRAVYNEQFF. The chain couples TRBV7-8 to TRBJ2-1, with TRBD2 as a possible D gene (6 bases). Deletions cut 2 bases from V and 3 bases from J, with 17 bases between. Germline loops: CDR1 SGHVS, CDR2 FQNEAQ. CDR3 length: 17 residues.

This clonotype showed up just a few times. The rearrangement uses TRBV29-1 and TRBJ2-3; the match to TRBD1 covers 10 bases. This CDR3 has 13 amino acids. Germline V lookup: CDR1 SQVTM, CDR2 ANQGSEA. Losses at the gene ends were 2 bases for V and 11 bases for J; bases not matched to a gene: 7. The CDR3 sequence: CSVEPDRGPEQYF. For the CDR3, the DNA is TGCAGCGTTGAACCCGACAGGGGGCCGGAGCAGTATTTT.